This T cell receptor beta chain was profiled in a study of T cells in Graves' hyperthyroidism and ophthalmopathy. RNA transcripts served as the template for amplifying TCR beta CDR3 regions. HTBI primers drove first-round RT-PCR of the TCR CDR3. TCRdb reprocessed the multiplex PCR reads with MiXCR, giving one entry per CDR3 protein. The profile shows hundreds of thousands of distinct CDR3 sequences, about 15% of them singletons. Patients affected by ophthalmopathy presented a Clinical Activity Score of at least 3, a NOSPECS grade of at least 4, and disease duration below 3 months. Study-level points and caveats: Also found in blood were most expanded thyroid clonotypes above 0.001.

V lost 6 bases to trimming and J lost 7 bases, with 16 bases between them. The CDR3 extends over 14 amino acids. Per germline, CDR1 MDHEN and CDR2 SYDVKM. This clonotype showed up just a few times. Its cognate antigen is unknown. The sample consisted of blood. The chain recombines TRBV28 with TRBJ1-5; D may be TRBD1 (6 bases). The receptor comes from a woman aged 40 to 50 with Graves' ophthalmopathy. This CDR3 is CASSQDGGRQPQHF. The CDR3 DNA reads TGTGCCAGCAGCCAGGATGGGGGCAGGCAGCCCCAGCATTTT. Full variable domain (outside the CDR3, taken from reference TRBV28 and TRBJ1-5): DVKVTQSSRYLVKRTGEKVFLECVQDMDHENMFWYRQDPGLGLRLIYFSYDVKMKEKGDIPEGYSVSREKKERFSLILESASTNQTSMYLCASSQDGGRQPQHFGDGTRLSIL.